This passage covers 27 T cell receptor beta chains from one sample sequenced in a study of CD8 T cells in Susac syndrome (dated by TCRdb to the late 2010s). The library was made by the immunoSEQ multiplex PCR assay. RNA was extracted using the RNeasy kit, and roughly 0.5 to 1 microgram was reverse transcribed with random hexamers. TCRdb's own reprocessing of the public reads used fastp at Q25 and MiXCR and kept productive beta chains. Rows are unified per CDR3 protein, each entry keeping the most common DNA and genes. The sample table lists about 83,000 distinct CDR3 sequences, 95% to 96% of them with a count of one. Approximately 0.42% of the sample is taken by the ten largest. The specimen sequenced was CD8+ T cells from PBMCs. The receptors here all came from a human donor with Susac syndrome.

This chain joins TRBV18 and TRBJ2-7; 8 bases match TRBD1. Per the germline V gene, CDR1 is KGHSH and CDR2 is LQKENI. V lost 3 bases and J lost 10; bases outside the gene matches: 5. The CDR3 runs to 12 residues. The CDR3 DNA sequence: TGTGCCAGCTCACCCGAGGGGACAGGTCAGTACGTC. Protein sequence: CASSPEGTGQYV.

This chain connects TRBV20-1 to TRBJ2-5; D unclear. V was clipped by 5 bases and J by 7 bases, with 14 bases between them. This CDR3 has 12 amino acids. The germline V gene has CDR1 DFQATT and CDR2 SNEGSKA (reference sequence). In DNA, the CDR3 is TGCAGTGCTCAGGACGGTAACCGGACCCAGTACTTC. Its protein is CSAQDGNRTQYF.

V gene TRBV6-6 combines with J gene TRBJ1-2; TRBD1 might be the D (6 bases). Germline loops: CDR1 MNHNY, CDR2 SVGAGI (reference sequence). The ends were cut back, 2 bases at V and 2 bases at J, with 9 bases in the middle. The CDR3 length is 14 residues. The CDR3, as DNA: TGTGCCAGCAGTTACAATCAGGGGAACTATGGCTACACCTTC. The encoded protein is CASSYNQGNYGYTF.

J is TRBJ1-1 and V is TRBV4-1; D unresolved. This CDR3 is 13 amino acids long. Germline V gene sequence: CDR1 MGHRA, CDR2 YSYEKL. The V gene lost 4 bases and the J gene lost 6 bases, with 12 bases spanning the gap. The CDR3 is CASSLGTVPEAFF. CDR3 coding DNA: TGCGCCAGCAGCCTGGGTACAGTACCTGAAGCTTTCTTT.

The genes are TRBV6-2 or TRBV6-3 and TRBJ1-1; no firm D call. CDR1 and CDR2 from the germline V gene are MNHEY and SVGEGT. V lost 0 bases and J lost 1, with 9 bases in between. The CDR3 covers 15 residues. CDR3 protein: CASSYSVSANTEAFF. CDR3 coding DNA: TGTGCCAGCAGTTACTCGGTGTCAGCGAACACTGAAGCTTTCTTT.

The chain combines TRBV20-1 with TRBJ2-1; perhaps TRBD2 as D (7 bases). Germline V gives CDR1 DFQATT, CDR2 SNEGSKA (reference sequence). Trimming removed 6 bases from V and 10 bases from J, with 19 bases in between. This CDR3 is built from 13 residues. The CDR3 spells CSAYPGGGTEQFF. Here the CDR3 DNA reads TGCAGTGCCTACCCGGGCGGGGGCACGGAGCAGTTCTTC.

J is TRBJ2-7 and V is TRBV5-4; D tentatively fits TRBD1 or TRBD2 (5 bases each). The CDR3 is made up of 14 amino acids. Per germline, CDR1 SGHNT and CDR2 YYREEE (reference sequence). The V and J ends lost 1 base and 2 bases respectively, with 10 bases between them. The CDR3, as DNA: TGTGCCAGCAGCTTGAGGGACCGACCCTACGAGCAGTACTTC. Protein sequence: CASSLRDRPYEQYF.

The rearrangement uses TRBV29-1 and TRBJ1-2; tentatively, D is TRBD1 (6 bases). The germline V and J ends were trimmed by 0 bases and 3 bases, with 14 bases remaining between them. Germline CDR1 reads SQVTM; CDR2 reads ANQGSEA. The CDR3 is made up of 15 amino acids. The CDR3 DNA reads TGCAGCGTTGAAGATCAGGCGGGGGGCCACTATGGCTACACCTTC. This encodes CSVEDQAGGHYGYTF.

The chain couples TRBV28 to TRBJ1-2; 10 bases are shared with TRBD1. J was trimmed by 3 bases and V by 5 bases; bases with no gene match: 3. Germline values: CDR1 MDHEN, CDR2 SYDVKM. The CDR3 has 14 residues. CDR3 nucleotide sequence: TGTGCCAGCAGTGCCGGACAGGGGGACTATGGCTACACCTTC. It codes for CASSAGQGDYGYTF.

The gene calls are TRBV15 and TRBJ2-5, with 9 bases that match TRBD2. The CDR3 totals 15 residues. The trim removed 0 bases at V and 5 bases at J, leaving 4 bases unmatched. CDR1 is LNHNV, CDR2 YYDKDF, per germline (reference sequence). The CDR3 region is CATSRDRAGGETQYF. Written as DNA, the CDR3 is TGTGCCACCAGCAGAGATCGGGCGGGAGGGGAGACCCAGTACTTC.

This clonotype has just a few counts. The chain links TRBV7-3 to TRBJ2-1; TRBD1 agrees at 9 bases. The CDR3 spans 13 residues. CDR1 and CDR2 (germline): SGHTA, FQGTGA. V gave up 5 bases and J gave up 7 bases; unmatched junction bases: 3. As DNA, the CDR3 is TGTGCCAGCAGCCCCGACAGGGGGAATGAGCAGTTCTTC. This gives the protein CASSPDRGNEQFF.

This sequence joins TRBV20-1 and TRBJ1-1; no definite D call. CDR3 length equals 12 residues. CDR1 DFQATT and CDR2 SNEGSKA come from the germline V gene (reference sequence). Trimming took off 6 bases at V and 1 base at J, with 9 bases between the two ends. CDR3 residues: CSARWGNTEAFF. DNA for the CDR3: TGCAGTGCACGGTGGGGGAACACTGAAGCTTTCTTT.

The chain has TRBV20-1 and TRBJ1-1; D is ambiguous. V shed 3 bases and J shed 6 bases, with 14 bases lying between them. Germline assignment: CDR1 DFQATT and CDR2 SNEGSKA (reference sequence). CDR3 length: 13 residues. DNA for the CDR3: TGCAGTGCTAGGGGCAGGATGCAGCCTGAAGCTTTCTTT. It encodes CSARGRMQPEAFF.

The chain uses TRBV24-1 and TRBJ2-1, with D unresolved. V shed 9 bases and J shed 11 bases, with 19 bases lying between them. The germline CDR1 and CDR2 sequences are KGHDR and SFDVKD. The CDR3 runs 13 residues. CDR3 sequence: CATHDSDRWKQFF. CDR3 coding DNA: TGTGCCACCCATGATTCGGACCGGTGGAAGCAGTTCTTC.

The V gene is TRBV19, the J gene TRBJ1-2; D remains ambiguous. Germline V lookup: CDR1 LNHDA, CDR2 SQIVND (reference sequence). The CDR3 loop spans 14 amino acids. The V gene lost 7 bases and the J gene lost 2 bases, with 14 bases spanning the gap. CDR3 sequence: CASTARERNYGYTF. The CDR3, as DNA: TGTGCCAGTACTGCTCGGGAGCGGAACTATGGCTACACCTTC.

The rearrangement joins TRBV3-1 to TRBJ2-5, with D possibly being TRBD1 (5 bases). This CDR3 is built from 15 residues. V was pared by 0 bases and J by 5 bases, with 13 bases between. Germline V gene sequence: CDR1 LGHDT, CDR2 YNNKEL (reference sequence). The CDR3 DNA sequence: TGTGCCAGCAGCCAAGACGGTTGGGGCGCGGAGACCCAGTACTTC. As protein: CASSQDGWGAETQYF.

The rearrangement joins TRBV7-8 to TRBJ1-5, with D possibly matching TRBD1 (6 bases). V was trimmed by 5 bases and J by 8 bases, leaving 16 bases between them. Germline V gene data show CDR1 as SGHVS and CDR2 as FQNEAQ. The CDR3 is 14 amino acids. The CDR3, as DNA: TGTGCCAGCAGCGAATACAGGGCTTTGGAGCCCCAGCATTTT. This sequence encodes CASSEYRALEPQHF.

This chain links TRBV15 with TRBJ2-2; no firm D call. In germline, CDR1 is LNHNV, CDR2 YYDKDF (reference sequence). V was shortened by 5 bases and J by 0 bases, with 10 bases between the two germline ends. The CDR3 loop spans 15 amino acids. CDR3 in DNA: TGTGCCACCAGCCTAGGACGCACGAACACCGGGGAGCTGTTTTTT. It is translated as CATSLGRTNTGELFF. Combining the CDR3 with reference TRBV15 and TRBJ2-2 gives the whole variable domain DAMVIQNPRYQVTQFGKPVTLSCSQTLNHNVMYWYQQKSSQAPKLLFHYYDKDFNNEADTPDNFQSRRPNTSFCFLDIRSPGLGDTAMYLCATSLGRTNTGELFFGEGSRLTVL.

The rearrangement joins TRBV15 to TRBJ2-3, with D possibly matching TRBD2 (5 bases). The germline V gene encodes CDR1 LNHNV and CDR2 YYDKDF (reference sequence). Trimming removed 3 bases from V and 7 bases from J, with 26 bases in between. This CDR3 region has 18 residues. For the CDR3, the DNA is TGTGCCACCAGCAGGGAATCACTTTATACAGAGGAGACTAATACGCAGTATTTT. Encoded protein: CATSRESLYTEETNTQYF.

This clonotype has only one observation. A read error may produce the germline difference seen at one junction end. The chain is built from TRBV6-4 and TRBJ2-3; D is possibly TRBD1 (5 bases). CDR3 size: 13 residues. Germline CDR1 and CDR2: MRHNA and SNTAGT. The CDR3 nucleotides are TGTGCCAGCGGTGAAGGGGATGGGGATACGCAGTATTTT. Amino acids: CASGEGDGDTQYF.

This chain joins TRBV20-1 and TRBJ1-2; 9 nucleotides line up with TRBD1. The CDR3 loop spans 16 amino acids. The trim removed 6 bases at V and 6 bases at J, leaving 17 bases unmatched. The germline gives CDR1 DFQATT, CDR2 SNEGSKA (reference sequence). The CDR3 nucleotides read TGCAGTGCCGGAGACCAAACCGGGACAGGGATCGATGGCTACACCTTC. The encoded protein is CSAGDQTGTGIDGYTF.

The V gene is TRBV6-2 or TRBV6-3, the J gene TRBJ2-1; 9 bases match TRBD2. Per the germline V gene, CDR1 is MNHEY and CDR2 is SVGEGT. V shed 8 bases and J 7 bases; nucleotides not matched to a gene: 3. The CDR3 has 12 residues. The CDR3: CASGSGGNEQFF. CDR3 nucleotides: TGTGCCAGCGGGAGCGGGGGGAATGAGCAGTTCTTC.

The V gene is TRBV20-1, the J gene TRBJ2-7, with D possibly matching TRBD1 (5 bases). The V and J ends lost 6 bases and 3 bases respectively, with 15 bases between them. The germline CDR1 and CDR2 sequences are DFQATT and SNEGSKA (reference sequence). This CDR3 has 13 residues. CDR3 protein: CSADIGAVYEQYF. CDR3 coding DNA: TGCAGTGCAGACATTGGGGCGGTCTACGAGCAGTACTTC.

The rearrangement joins TRBV11-2 to TRBJ2-5, with D hard to call. Germline V lookup: CDR1 SGHAT, CDR2 FQNNGV. The CDR3 loop spans 15 amino acids. Trimming left V 4 bases short and J 1 base short, with 13 bases between. The CDR3 region is CASSSRRQVQETQYF. The CDR3, as DNA: TGTGCCAGCAGCTCCCGTCGACAAGTCCAAGAGACCCAGTACTTC.

The chain couples TRBV20-1 to TRBJ1-5, with unresolved D. Trimming cost V 5 bases and J 0 bases, with 17 bases left between them. From germline, CDR1 is DFQATT and CDR2 SNEGSKA (reference sequence). This CDR3 contains 16 residues. This chain's CDR3 is CSAVLAGGNSNQPQHF. In DNA form, the CDR3 reads TGCAGTGCTGTCCTTGCCGGAGGGAATAGCAATCAGCCCCAGCATTTT.

This chain connects TRBV5-4 to TRBJ2-7, with TRBD1 matching over 9 bases. CDR1 and CDR2 (germline): SGHNT, YYREEE (reference sequence). This CDR3 is built from 14 residues. The junction had 3 bases not matched to a gene; V was cut back by 4 bases and J by 1 base. This CDR3 reads CASSRTGASYEQYF. CDR3 DNA sequence: TGTGCCAGCAGCAGGACAGGGGCTTCCTACGAGCAGTACTTC.

The CDR3 DNA sequence: TGTGCCAGCAGTTACGGGACAGGCTACGAGCAGTACGTC. Its protein is CASSYGTGYEQYV. V is TRBV6-5 and J is TRBJ2-7; 8 bases fit TRBD1. The CDR3 is made up of 13 amino acids. Trimming took 2 bases from V and 3 from J; bases not matched to a gene: 0. The germline gives CDR1 MNHEY, CDR2 SVGAGI.